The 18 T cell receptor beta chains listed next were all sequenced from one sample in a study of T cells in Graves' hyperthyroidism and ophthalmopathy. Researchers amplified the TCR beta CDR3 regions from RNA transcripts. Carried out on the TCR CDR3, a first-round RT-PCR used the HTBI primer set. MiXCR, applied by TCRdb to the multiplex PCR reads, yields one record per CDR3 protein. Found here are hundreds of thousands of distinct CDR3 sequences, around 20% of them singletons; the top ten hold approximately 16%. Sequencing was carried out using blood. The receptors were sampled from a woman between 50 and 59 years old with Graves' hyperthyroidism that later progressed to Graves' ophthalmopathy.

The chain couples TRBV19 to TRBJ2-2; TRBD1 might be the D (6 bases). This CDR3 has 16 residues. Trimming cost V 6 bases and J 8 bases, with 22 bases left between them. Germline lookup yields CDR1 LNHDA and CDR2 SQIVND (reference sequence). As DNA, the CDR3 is TGTGCCAGTAGGCTCCGGGACAAAGAAGCGGTTGGGGAGCTGTTTTTT. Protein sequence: CASRLRDKEAVGELFF.

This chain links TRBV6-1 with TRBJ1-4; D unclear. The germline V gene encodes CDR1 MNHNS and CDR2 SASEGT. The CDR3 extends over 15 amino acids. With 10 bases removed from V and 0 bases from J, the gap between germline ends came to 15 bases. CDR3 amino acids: CATVFADATNEKLFF. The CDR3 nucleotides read TGTGCCACCGTATTCGCCGATGCAACTAATGAAAAACTGTTTTTT.

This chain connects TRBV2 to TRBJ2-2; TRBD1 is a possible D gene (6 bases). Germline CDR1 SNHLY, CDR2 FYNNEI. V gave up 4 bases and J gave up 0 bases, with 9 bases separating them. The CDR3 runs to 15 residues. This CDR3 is CASSVDSPNTGELFF. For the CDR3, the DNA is TGTGCCAGCAGTGTGGACAGCCCGAACACCGGGGAGCTGTTTTTT.

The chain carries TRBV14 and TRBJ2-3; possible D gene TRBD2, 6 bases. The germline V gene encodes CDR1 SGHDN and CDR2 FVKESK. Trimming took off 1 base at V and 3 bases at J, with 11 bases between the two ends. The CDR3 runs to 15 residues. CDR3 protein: CASSQGWAGTDTQYF. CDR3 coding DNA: TGTGCCAGCAGCCAAGGCTGGGCGGGAACAGATACGCAGTATTTT.

CDR3 amino acids: CATSQYRGSYEQYF. CDR3 DNA: TGTGCCACCTCCCAGTACAGGGGGTCCTACGAGCAGTACTTC. The J gene is TRBJ2-7, the V gene TRBV19; 8 nucleotides line up with TRBD1. Germline values: CDR1 LNHDA, CDR2 SQIVND (reference sequence). The J segment lost 1 base and the V segment lost 10 bases, leaving 9 bases of the junction unmatched. CDR3 length: 14 residues.

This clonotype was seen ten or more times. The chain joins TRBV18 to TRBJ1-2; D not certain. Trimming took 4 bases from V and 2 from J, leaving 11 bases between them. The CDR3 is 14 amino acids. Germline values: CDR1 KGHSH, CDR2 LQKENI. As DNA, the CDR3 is TGTGCCAGCTCACACCCGGCGGAAAACTATGGCTACACCTTC. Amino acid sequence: CASSHPAENYGYTF.

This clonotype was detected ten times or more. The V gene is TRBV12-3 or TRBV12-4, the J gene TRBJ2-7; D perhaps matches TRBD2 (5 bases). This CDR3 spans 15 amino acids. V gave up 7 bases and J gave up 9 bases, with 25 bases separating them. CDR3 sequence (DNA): TGTGCCAGCACCACGACTATCCCCTTTGGAGGACGGCAGTACTTC. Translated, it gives CASTTTIPFGGRQYF.

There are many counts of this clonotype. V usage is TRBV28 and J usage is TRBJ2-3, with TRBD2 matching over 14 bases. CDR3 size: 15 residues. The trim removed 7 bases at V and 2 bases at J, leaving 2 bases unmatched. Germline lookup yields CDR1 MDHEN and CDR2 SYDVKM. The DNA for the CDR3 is TGTGCCAGCACGGGACTAGCGGGGGTCACAGATACGCAGTATTTT. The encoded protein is CASTGLAGVTDTQYF.

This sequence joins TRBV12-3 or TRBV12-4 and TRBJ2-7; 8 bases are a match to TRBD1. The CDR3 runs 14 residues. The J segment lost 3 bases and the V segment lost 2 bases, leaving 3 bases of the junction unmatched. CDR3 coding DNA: TGTGCCAGCAGTTTAATGGACAGGGACTACGAGCAGTACTTC. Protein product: CASSLMDRDYEQYF.

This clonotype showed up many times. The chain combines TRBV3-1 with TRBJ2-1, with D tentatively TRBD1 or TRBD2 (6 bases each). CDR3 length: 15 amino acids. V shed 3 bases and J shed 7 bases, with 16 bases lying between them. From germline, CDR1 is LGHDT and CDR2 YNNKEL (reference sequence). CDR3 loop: CASSHGGAGTNEQFF. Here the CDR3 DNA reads TGTGCCAGCAGCCACGGGGGCGCGGGGACAAATGAGCAGTTCTTC.

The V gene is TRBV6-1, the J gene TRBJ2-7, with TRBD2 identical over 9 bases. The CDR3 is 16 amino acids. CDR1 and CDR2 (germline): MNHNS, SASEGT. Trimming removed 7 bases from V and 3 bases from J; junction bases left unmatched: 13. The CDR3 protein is CASTQTATSGDYEQYF. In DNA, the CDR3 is TGTGCCAGCACTCAAACCGCGACTAGCGGAGACTACGAGCAGTACTTC.

Here the CDR3 reads CASSKGAGYGYTF. CDR3 bases: TGTGCCAGCAGTAAGGGGGCGGGCTATGGCTACACCTTC. V gene TRBV7-2 combines with J gene TRBJ1-2; 7 bases agree with TRBD1. Trimming took 6 bases from V and 4 from J; bases not matched to a gene: 5. This CDR3 is 13 amino acids long. CDR1 is SGHTA and CDR2 is FQGNSA in the germline V gene.

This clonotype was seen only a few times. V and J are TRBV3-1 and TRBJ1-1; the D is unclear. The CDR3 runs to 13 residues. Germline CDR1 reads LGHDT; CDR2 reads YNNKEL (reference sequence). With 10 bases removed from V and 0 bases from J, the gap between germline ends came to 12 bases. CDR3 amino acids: CANSRVVNTEAFF. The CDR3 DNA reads TGTGCCAACTCCCGGGTAGTGAACACTGAAGCTTTCTTT.

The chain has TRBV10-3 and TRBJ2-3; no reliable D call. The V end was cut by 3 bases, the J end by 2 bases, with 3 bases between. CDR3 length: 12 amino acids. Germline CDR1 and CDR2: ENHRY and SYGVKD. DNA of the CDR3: TGTGCCATCAGTGACTTCACAGATACGCAGTATTTT. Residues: CAISDFTDTQYF.

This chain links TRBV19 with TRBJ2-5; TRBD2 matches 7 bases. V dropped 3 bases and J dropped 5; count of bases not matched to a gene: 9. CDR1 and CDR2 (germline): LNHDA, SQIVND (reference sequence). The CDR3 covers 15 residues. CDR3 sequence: CASSILSGGRETQYF. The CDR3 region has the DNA TGTGCCAGTAGTATCCTATCGGGGGGTAGGGAGACCCAGTACTTC.

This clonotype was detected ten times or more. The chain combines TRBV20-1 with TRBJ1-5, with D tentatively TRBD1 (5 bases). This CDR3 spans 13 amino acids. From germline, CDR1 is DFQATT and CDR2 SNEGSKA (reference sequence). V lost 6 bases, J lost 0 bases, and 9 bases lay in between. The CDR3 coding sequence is TGCAGTGCGGGGCGGTATAGCAATCAGCCCCAGCATTTT. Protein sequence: CSAGRYSNQPQHF.

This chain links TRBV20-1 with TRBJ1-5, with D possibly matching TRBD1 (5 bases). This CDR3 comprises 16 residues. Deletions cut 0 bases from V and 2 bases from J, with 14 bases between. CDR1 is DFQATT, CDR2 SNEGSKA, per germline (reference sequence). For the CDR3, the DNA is TGCAGTGCTAGAGACGAGGCAGGGATTGGCAATCAGCCCCAGCATTTT. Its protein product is CSARDEAGIGNQPQHF.

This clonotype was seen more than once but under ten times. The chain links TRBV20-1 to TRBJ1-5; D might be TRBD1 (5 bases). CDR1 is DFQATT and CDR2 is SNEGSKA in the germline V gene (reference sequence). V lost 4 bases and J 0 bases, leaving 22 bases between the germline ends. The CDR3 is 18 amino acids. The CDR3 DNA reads TGCAGTGCTACCAGGGACTCTTCCTATTCGCTTAGCAATCAGCCCCAGCATTTT. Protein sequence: CSATRDSSYSLSNQPQHF.